This TCR beta chain was recovered during a study of blood T cells in healthy people across ages. The authors ran a second PCR of about 7 to 11 cycles using a sample-barcoded 5' primer and a J-beta primer mix. Each CDR3 protein is one row after TCRdb ran MiXCR on the 5' RACE reads. The data contain 1.5 million to 2 million distinct CDR3 sequences, around 48% of them singletons. V lost 2 bases to trimming and J lost 3 bases, with 16 bases between them. The CDR3 is 17 residues long. In germline, CDR1 is MNHEY, CDR2 SVGAGI. Input material: blood. The chain couples TRBV6-5 to TRBJ1-4; maybe TRBD1 (5 bases). The TCR sequence derives from a woman between 35 and 50 years old in good health. The CDR3 loop reads CASSYRPSGQANEKLFF. CDR3 sequence (DNA): TGTGCCAGCAGTTACCGACCTTCGGGGCAGGCTAATGAAAAACTGTTTTTT.